The clone carrying this TCR beta chain was counted only a few times. The data belong to a study of human T cells and chemical hapten exposure. Germline loops: CDR1 SGHTA, CDR2 FQGNSA. CDR3 size: 14 residues. V lost 3 bases to trimming and J lost 1 base, with 8 bases between them. TCRdb recomputed calls from the RACE reads with MiXCR, one row per CDR3 protein. The sample has around 99,000 distinct CDR3 sequences; 12% are singletons. The time point here: patch test 1, 2 weeks after DPC sensitization. Treatment meaning: therapeutic diphenylcyclopropenone sensitization with weekly scalp DPC. The chain joins TRBV7-2 to TRBJ2-3, with D uncertain. The starting material was whole blood, obtained in connection with sensitization to the hapten diphenylcyclopropenone (DPC). This receptor was taken from a woman aged 40-49 years with alopecia areata. Some clones in this sample may be carry-over from other donors' samples. The CDR3 spells CASSFLPGTDTQYF. The CDR3 DNA follows: TGTGCCAGCAGCTTCCTCCCCGGCACAGATACGCAGTATTTT.